The 23 T cell receptor beta chains listed next were all sequenced from one sample in a study of T cell responses to AZD1222 COVID-19 vaccine. Method: immunoSEQ multiplex PCR; TCRdb's copy keeps in-frame clones and lacks some. The table shows about 130,000 clones, with about nine tenths occurring only once. Sequencing was performed on peripheral blood, taken on day 0 of AZD1222 vaccination. These TCRs come from an adult in good health.

The V and J genes are TRBV28 and TRBJ1-2, with D possibly matching TRBD1 (6 bases). V was cut by 2 bases and J by 2 bases, with 6 bases left in between. Germline V gives CDR1 MDHEN, CDR2 SYDVKM. The CDR3 has 13 residues. The CDR3 is CASSLGQNYGYTF. The CDR3 bases are TGTGCCAGCAGTTTAGGACAGAACTATGGCTACACCTTC.

The V and J genes are TRBV7-2 and TRBJ2-7; D uncertain. Germline CDR1 SGHTA, CDR2 FQGNSA. With 2 bases removed from V and 1 base from J, the gap between germline ends came to 9 bases. CDR3 length: 14 residues. CDR3 in DNA: TGTGCCAGCAGCTTAAATTCGGGTTCCTACGAGCAGTACTTC. Amino acids: CASSLNSGSYEQYF.

The chain has TRBV19 and TRBJ1-1; 7 bases line up with TRBD1. The CDR3 runs to 14 residues. Losses at the gene ends were 5 bases for V and 8 bases for J; bases not matched to a gene: 11. Per germline, CDR1 LNHDA and CDR2 SQIVND (reference sequence). The CDR3 sequence: CASSSYRGHSEAFF. CDR3 nucleotide sequence: TGTGCCAGTAGTTCTTACAGGGGCCACAGCGAAGCTTTCTTT.

The gene calls are TRBV19 and TRBJ2-6; 7 nucleotides match TRBD2. CDR3 length: 16 residues. Germline values: CDR1 LNHDA, CDR2 SQIVND (reference sequence). V lost 3 bases to trimming and J lost 2 bases; unmatched junction nucleotides: 4. The CDR3 is CASSIWGGTGANVLTF. In nucleotides, the CDR3 is TGTGCCAGTAGTATCTGGGGGGGTACTGGGGCCAACGTCCTGACTTTC.

The V and J genes are TRBV6-5 and TRBJ1-6; D perhaps matches TRBD1 (5 bases). The CDR3 loop spans 12 amino acids. Trimming took 6 bases from V and 7 from J, leaving 7 bases between them. Germline V gives CDR1 MNHEY, CDR2 SVGAGI. The CDR3 nucleotides are TGTGCCAGCAGGCGACAGAATTCACCCCTCCACTTT. Translated: CASRRQNSPLHF.

Written as DNA, the CDR3 is TGCAGTGCTCCTAATTCCGGGGAGCAGTACTTC. Translating it yields CSAPNSGEQYF. The chain employs TRBV20-1 and TRBJ2-7, with unresolved D. V shed 5 bases and J shed 7 bases, with 12 bases lying between them. The CDR3 consists of 11 residues. Per germline, CDR1 DFQATT and CDR2 SNEGSKA (reference sequence).

V gene TRBV7-9 combines with J gene TRBJ1-1; D not resolved. The germline V gene has CDR1 SEHNR and CDR2 FQNEAQ (reference sequence). This CDR3 spans 14 amino acids. V was pared by 5 bases and J by 0 bases, with 10 bases between. The CDR3 region is CASSTGLLNTEAFF. CDR3 bases: TGTGCCAGCAGCACGGGGTTATTGAACACTGAAGCTTTCTTT. The variable domain in full, with the rest retrieved from reference TRBV7-9 and TRBJ1-1, is DTGVSQNPRHKITKRGQNVTFRCDPISEHNRLYWYRQTLGQGPEFLTYFQNEAQLEKSRLLSDRFSAERPKGSFSTLEIQRTEQGDSAMYLCASSTGLLNTEAFFGQGTRLTVV.

V is TRBV7-9 and J is TRBJ1-1; no clear D gene. The germline gives CDR1 SEHNR, CDR2 FQNEAQ (reference sequence). Deletions cut 1 base from V and 4 bases from J, with 10 bases between. The CDR3 is 14 amino acids. The CDR3 DNA reads TGTGCCAGCAGCTTAGTTCCCCTGGGCACTGAAGCTTTCTTT. Translation gives CASSLVPLGTEAFF. The variable domain in full, completed from reference TRBV7-9 and TRBJ1-1, reads DTGVSQNPRHKITKRGQNVTFRCDPISEHNRLYWYRQTLGQGPEFLTYFQNEAQLEKSRLLSDRFSAERPKGSFSTLEIQRTEQGDSAMYLCASSLVPLGTEAFFGQGTRLTVV.

The chain combines TRBV5-5 with TRBJ1-5, with D unresolved. The CDR3 has 13 residues. Trimming took 4 bases from V and 6 from J, leaving 11 bases between them. The germline CDR1 and CDR2 sequences are SGHKS and YYEKEE (reference sequence). CDR3 DNA: TGTGCCAGCAGCACCATGGGTGCTCAGCCCCAGCATTTT. Translated, it gives CASSTMGAQPQHF.

This chain connects TRBV30 to TRBJ2-5; D is unclear. CDR1 is GTSNPN and CDR2 is SVGIG in the germline V gene (reference sequence). The CDR3 runs 14 residues. The germline V and J ends were trimmed by 3 bases and 4 bases, with 15 bases remaining between them. CDR3 protein: CAWRISSGRETQYF. CDR3 bases: TGTGCCTGGAGAATAAGCTCCGGGCGAGAGACCCAGTACTTC.

The chain links TRBV7-8 to TRBJ1-1; TRBD1 matches 7 bases. From germline, CDR1 is SGHVS and CDR2 FQNEAQ. The CDR3 loop spans 14 amino acids. V was pared by 6 bases and J by 5 bases, with 9 bases of the junction left unmatched. DNA for the CDR3: TGTGCCAGCAGAGATACAACAGGGGTAACTGAAGCTTTCTTT. Translating it yields CASRDTTGVTEAFF. The full variable domain, completed using reference TRBV7-8 and TRBJ1-1, is GAGVSQSPRYKVAKRGQDVALRCDPISGHVSLFWYQQALGQGPEFLTYFQNEAQLDKSGLPSDRFFAERPEGSVSTLKIQRTQQEDSAVYLCASRDTTGVTEAFFGQGTRLTVV.

DNA for the CDR3: TGTGCCAGCAGTTATACCTACGAGCAGTACTTC. Translation gives CASSYTYEQYF. V usage is TRBV12-3 or TRBV12-4 and J usage is TRBJ2-7; D remains ambiguous. The V end lost 4 bases, the J end lost 2 bases, and 3 bases lay between the germline ends. The length of the CDR3 is 11 residues.

This clone was observed a few times. The CDR3 region has the DNA TGTGCCAGCAGCTTAGTCGCGCCGGATACGCAGTATTTT. Protein: CASSLVAPDTQYF. This rearrangement joins TRBV7-2 to TRBJ2-3; no firm D call. Trimming stripped 1 base from V and 6 bases from J, with 8 bases between. In germline, CDR1 is SGHTA, CDR2 FQGNSA. The CDR3 consists of 13 residues.

The chain joins TRBV7-9 to TRBJ1-5; a possible D gene is TRBD1 (5 bases). Trimming took off 1 base at V and 5 bases at J, with 12 bases between the two ends. The germline CDR1 and CDR2 sequences are SEHNR and FQNEAQ (reference sequence). This CDR3 is 15 amino acids long. The CDR3 DNA is TGTGCCAGCAGCTTAGGTCCTGCGGGGGATCAGCCCCAGCATTTT. The encoded protein is CASSLGPAGDQPQHF.

The CDR3 reads CASRSRGQGDEKLFF. CDR3 coding DNA: TGTGCCAGCAGATCAAGGGGACAGGGGGACGAAAAACTGTTTTTT. The chain combines TRBV7-8 with TRBJ1-4; TRBD1 matches 11 bases. Trimming removed 6 bases from V and 8 bases from J; junction bases left unmatched: 8. Per germline, CDR1 SGHVS and CDR2 FQNEAQ. This CDR3 has 15 amino acids.

The chain links TRBV27 to TRBJ2-7; D assignment may be TRBD1 or TRBD2 (5 bases each). Germline assignment: CDR1 MNHEY and CDR2 SMNVEV (reference sequence). This CDR3 is built from 15 residues. The V end was cut by 3 bases, the J end by 2 bases, with 14 bases between. The CDR3 bases are TGTGCCAGCAGTTTCCAGAGGGACGCGCCCTACGAGCAGTACTTC. Residues: CASSFQRDAPYEQYF.

This clone showed up just once. CDR3 nucleotide sequence: TGTGCCAGCACCGTTCAGGGTATCACTAATGAAAAACTGTTTTTT. Its translation: CASTVQGITNEKLFF. V usage is TRBV21-1 and J usage is TRBJ1-4; TRBD1 is the table's D call, not checked against the DNA. TRBV21-1 is assigned pseudogene status. The CDR3 covers 15 residues.

The chain joins TRBV7-8 to TRBJ2-5; D might be TRBD2 (7 bases). Trimming removed 5 bases at V and 5 bases at J, with 15 bases between. This CDR3 is 14 amino acids long. CDR1 SGHVS and CDR2 FQNEAQ come from the germline V gene. The CDR3, as DNA: TGTGCCAGCAGCCGGGTGGGGGGGGCGGAGACCCAGTACTTC. Its translation: CASSRVGGAETQYF.

V usage is TRBV30 and J usage is TRBJ2-5, with TRBD2 matching 10 bases. V shed 0 bases, J shed 2 bases, and the junction held 3 bases outside the gene matches. The V gene's germline CDR1 is GTSNPN and CDR2 SVGIG (reference sequence). The CDR3 has 15 residues. The CDR3 region has the DNA TGTGCCTGGAGTGTACTAGCGGGAAGGCAAGAGACCCAGTACTTC. It translates to CAWSVLAGRQETQYF.

The CDR3 sequence: CASSVDRNYGYTF. The CDR3 DNA reads as TGTGCCAGCAGCGTGGACCGAAACTATGGCTACACCTTC. The chain has TRBV9 and TRBJ1-2; no firm D call. The CDR3 contains 13 residues. V lost 2 bases to trimming and J lost 2 bases, with 7 bases between them. Germline V gives CDR1 SGDLS, CDR2 YYNGEE.

This chain connects TRBV7-2 to TRBJ2-5, with D maybe TRBD2 (6 bases). CDR3 length: 15 amino acids. Germline CDR1 reads SGHTA; CDR2 reads FQGNSA. Trimming pared 0 bases from V and 0 bases from J, leaving 8 bases between. CDR3 DNA sequence: TGTGCCAGCAGCTTAGCCGGACTAAACCAAGAGACCCAGTACTTC. As protein: CASSLAGLNQETQYF.

The gene calls are TRBV6-2 or TRBV6-3 and TRBJ1-1; perhaps TRBD1 as D (5 bases). Deletions cut 2 bases from V and 4 bases from J, with 11 bases between. Germline V gene sequence: CDR1 MNHEY, CDR2 SVGEGT. The CDR3 length is 14 residues. The DNA for the CDR3 is TGTGCCAGCAGTTACCCCCAGGGTGGCACTGAAGCTTTCTTT. It encodes CASSYPQGGTEAFF.

DNA for the CDR3: TGTGCCAGCAGTGATCGGAGCCACACAGATACGCAGTATTTT. It specifies CASSDRSHTDTQYF. The chain carries TRBV2 and TRBJ2-3; the D is unclear. The CDR3 spans 14 residues. Germline V CDR1 and CDR2: SNHLY, FYNNEI. Trimming removed 3 bases at V and 2 bases at J, with 9 bases between.